The source of this TCR beta chain is a study of blood T cell repertoires in COVID-19. Study-wide background: Whether acute or convalescent, the COVID-19 samples came from the United States, Italy and Spain.

Only in-frame clones appear in the TCRdb table, and some are missing; sequencing was by immunoSEQ multiplex PCR. The repertoire has 88,000 or so clones, more than 65% of them found once; the top ten carry approximately 12%. This TCR came from a man older than 75 with acute or convalescent COVID-19. The sequenced material came from peripheral blood.

The CDR3 protein is CASSLRVYEQYF. CDR3 in DNA: TGTGCCAGCAGCCTCAGGGTCTACGAGCAGTACTTC. V usage is TRBV7-9 and J usage is TRBJ2-7; TRBD1 is a possible D gene (5 bases). Germline V CDR1 and CDR2: SEHNR, FQNEAQ (reference sequence). V lost 5 bases and J 3 bases, leaving 8 bases between the germline ends. The CDR3 spans 12 residues.